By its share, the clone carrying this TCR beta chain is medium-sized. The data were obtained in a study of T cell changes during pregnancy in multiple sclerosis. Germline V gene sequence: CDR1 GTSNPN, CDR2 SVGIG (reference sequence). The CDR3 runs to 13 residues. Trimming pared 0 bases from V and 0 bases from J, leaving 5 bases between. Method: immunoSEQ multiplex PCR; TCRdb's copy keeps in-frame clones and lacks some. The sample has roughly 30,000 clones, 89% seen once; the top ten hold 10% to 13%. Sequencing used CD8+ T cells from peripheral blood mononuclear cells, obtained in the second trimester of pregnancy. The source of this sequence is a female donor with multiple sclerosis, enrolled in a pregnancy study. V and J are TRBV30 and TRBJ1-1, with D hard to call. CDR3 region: CAWSVLMNTEAFF. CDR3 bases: TGTGCCTGGAGTGTACTTATGAACACTGAAGCTTTCTTT.